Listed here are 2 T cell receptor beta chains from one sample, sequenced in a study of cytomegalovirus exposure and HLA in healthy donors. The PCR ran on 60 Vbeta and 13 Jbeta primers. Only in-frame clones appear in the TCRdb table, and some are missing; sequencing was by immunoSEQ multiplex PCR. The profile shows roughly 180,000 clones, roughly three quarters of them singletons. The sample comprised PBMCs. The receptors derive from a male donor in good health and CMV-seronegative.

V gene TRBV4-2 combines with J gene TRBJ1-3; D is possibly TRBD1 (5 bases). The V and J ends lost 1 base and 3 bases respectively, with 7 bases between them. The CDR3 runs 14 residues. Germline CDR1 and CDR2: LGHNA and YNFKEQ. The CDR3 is CASSQGGGGNTIYF. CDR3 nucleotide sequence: TGTGCCAGCAGCCAAGGGGGGGGTGGAAACACCATATATTTT.

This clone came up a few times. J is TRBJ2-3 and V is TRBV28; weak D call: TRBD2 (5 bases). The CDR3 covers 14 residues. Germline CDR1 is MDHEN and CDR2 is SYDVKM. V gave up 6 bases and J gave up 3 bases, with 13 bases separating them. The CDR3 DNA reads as TGTGCCAGCAGGGGGAGTGTAAGGACAGATACGCAGTATTTT. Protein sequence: CASRGSVRTDTQYF.